The 13 T cell receptor beta chains given below trace back to one sample, sequenced in a study of T cells in Graves' hyperthyroidism and ophthalmopathy. TCR beta CDR3 regions were amplified from RNA. The TCR CDR3 was amplified in a first-round RT-PCR using the HTBI primer set. A single record per CDR3 protein comes from TCRdb applying MiXCR to the multiplex PCR reads. The table records approximately 870,000 distinct CDR3 sequences, 35% to 40% of them present only once. Sequencing was carried out using blood. The receptor set was obtained from a man aged 18-30 years with Graves' hyperthyroidism.

The V call is TRBV9, the J call TRBJ1-2, with TRBD1 matching over 11 bases. The CDR3 covers 13 residues. Losses at the gene ends were 4 bases for V and 8 bases for J; bases not matched to a gene: 4. Germline CDR1 SGDLS, CDR2 YYNGEE. CDR3 sequence: CASSPWDRGGYTF. The CDR3 DNA reads as TGTGCCAGCAGCCCCTGGGACAGGGGGGGCTACACCTTC.

The gene calls are TRBV5-4 and TRBJ1-6; D perhaps matches TRBD1 (5 bases). CDR1 is SGHNT, CDR2 YYREEE, per germline (reference sequence). The CDR3 sequence is 15 residues long. V shed 0 bases and J shed 15 bases, with 19 bases lying between them. The CDR3 region is CASSLGAGTGSGLHF. The DNA of the CDR3 is TGTGCCAGCAGCTTGGGGGCAGGGACCGGGTCGGGCCTCCACTTT.

This clonotype was observed a few times. The gene calls are TRBV7-9 and TRBJ1-5; 8 nucleotides line up with TRBD1. Germline V gene sequence: CDR1 SEHNR, CDR2 FQNEAQ (reference sequence). This CDR3 has 12 amino acids. The V segment lost 4 bases and the J segment 10 bases; nucleotides outside the gene matches: 3. CDR3 in amino acids: CASSYQGAPQHF. In DNA, the CDR3 is TGTGCCAGCAGCTACCAGGGGGCACCCCAGCATTTT. Using reference TRBV7-9 and TRBJ1-5 for the parts outside the CDR3, the full variable domain is DTGVSQNPRHKITKRGQNVTFRCDPISEHNRLYWYRQTLGQGPEFLTYFQNEAQLEKSRLLSDRFSAERPKGSFSTLEIQRTEQGDSAMYLCASSYQGAPQHFGDGTRLSIL.

In the case of this clonotype: Since a much larger clone is just one base distant, this may be a read error. The CDR3 end shows no conserved phenylalanine or tryptophan, and so a read error is likely. The chain links TRBV19 to TRBJ1-6, with D uncertain. The ends were cut back, 6 bases at V and 4 bases at J, with 13 bases in the middle. The CDR3 extends over 15 amino acids. Germline values: CDR1 LNHDA, CDR2 SQIVND (reference sequence). CDR3: CASRATDIYNSPLHL. CDR3 DNA: TGTGCCAGTAGGGCCACCGACATTTATAATTCACCCCTCCACCTT.

This clonotype was seen at least ten times. V is TRBV7-2 and J is TRBJ2-5; no reliable D call. Germline V gene sequence: CDR1 SGHTA, CDR2 FQGNSA. V shed 5 bases and J shed 4 bases, with 14 bases lying between them. CDR3 length: 14 residues. CDR3 DNA: TGTGCCAGCAGCCCTCCGTGGGCCCGAGAGACCCAGTACTTC. Its protein is CASSPPWARETQYF.

At least ten counts were recorded for this clonotype. The rearrangement links TRBV7-9 to TRBJ2-7, with a possible D match to TRBD1 (6 bases). CDR1 SEHNR and CDR2 FQNEAQ come from the germline V gene (reference sequence). The CDR3 extends over 15 amino acids. Trimming took 4 bases from V and 5 from J, leaving 18 bases between them. CDR3 sequence (DNA): TGTGCCAGCAGCTCAGCGAACAGGGCAGTCAACGAGCAGTACTTC. This codes for CASSSANRAVNEQYF.

The chain links TRBV7-8 to TRBJ2-7, with D maybe TRBD1 (5 bases). The CDR3 has 15 amino acids. Trimming shortened V by 0 bases and J by 2 bases, and 11 bases separated the two germline ends. Germline CDR1 is SGHVS and CDR2 is FQNEAQ. This CDR3 reads CASSLAVTETYEQYF. The CDR3 bases are TGTGCCAGCAGCTTAGCCGTGACAGAGACCTACGAGCAGTACTTC.

As regards this clonotype: The conserved phenylalanine or tryptophan normally closing the CDR3 is absent here, so this likely arose from a read error. The chain links TRBV6-5 to TRBJ1-1; a weak D match, TRBD1 (6 bases). CDR3 length: 13 residues. CDR1 and CDR2 from the germline V gene are MNHEY and SVGAGI. V shed 5 bases and J shed 5 bases, with 12 bases lying between them. DNA of the CDR3: TGTGCCAGCAGTGAGGACAGAGGGACTGAAGCTTTCCTT. Translated: CASSEDRGTEAFL.

The V call is TRBV4-2, the J call TRBJ1-5, with D possibly being TRBD1 (5 bases). Germline CDR1 reads LGHNA; CDR2 reads YNFKEQ. The ends were cut back, 0 bases at V and 5 bases at J, with 11 bases in the middle. This CDR3 is built from 15 residues. CDR3 residues: CASSQDRQLDQPQHF. Here the CDR3 DNA reads TGTGCCAGCAGCCAAGATCGACAGCTAGATCAGCCCCAGCATTTT.

This clonotype has more than one count but fewer than ten. The V and J genes are TRBV5-1 and TRBJ1-3; D uncertain. V was pared by 2 bases and J by 4 bases, with 10 bases between. The CDR3 is made up of 14 amino acids. The germline V gene has CDR1 SGHRS and CDR2 YFSETQ. CDR3 sequence reads: CASSFEPVGNTIYF. CDR3 DNA sequence: TGCGCCAGCAGCTTCGAACCAGTAGGAAACACCATATATTTT.

This rearrangement joins TRBV15 to TRBJ1-2; D gene uncertain. Germline assignment: CDR1 LNHNV and CDR2 YYDKDF (reference sequence). The CDR3 loop spans 11 amino acids. Deletions cut 3 bases from V and 7 bases from J, with 6 bases between. In DNA, the CDR3 is TGTGCCACCAGCAGCTTAGGTGGCTACACCTTC. Protein sequence: CATSSLGGYTF.

This clonotype occurred many times. The gene calls are TRBV2 and TRBJ2-7; tentative D call: TRBD1 (6 bases). CDR1 and CDR2 (germline): SNHLY, FYNNEI. The CDR3 spans 12 residues. Trimming removed 5 bases at V and 5 bases at J, with 10 bases between. The CDR3 DNA sequence: TGTGCCAGCAGTCAACAGGGCCACGAGCAGTACTTC. Residues: CASSQQGHEQYF.

As for this clonotype: A single base separates this from a much larger clone, so it may be a read error. The V and J genes are TRBV20-1 and TRBJ2-5, with TRBD2 identical over 8 bases. CDR1 DFQATT and CDR2 SNEGSKA come from the germline V gene (reference sequence). CDR3 size: 16 residues. The CDR3 DNA reads TGCAGTACTAGAGCCACGGATCGCACGGGGGGGGAGACCCAGTACTTC. Its protein product is CSTRATDRTGGETQYF.